This T cell receptor (beta chain) came from a study of blood T cell repertoires in COVID-19. At the level of the study: Some COVID-19 samples were acute and others convalescent; all came from the United States, Italy and Spain. T cells, B-cell-depleted T cells, or PBMCs provided the cDNA or gDNA that served as material.

Per the authors' pipeline: Reference gene primer amplification gave nucleated cell count estimates. The data were produced by immunoSEQ multiplex PCR, yet TCRdb's version contains in-frame clones alone and is incomplete. V and J calls and clone size are copied from that table; D and trimming were computed from the DNA. Of more than 110,000 clones in the sample, approximately 85% are singletons; the top ten hold 2.5% to 3%. This clone appeared once. V was clipped by 1 base and J by 5 bases, with 14 bases between them. Germline values: CDR1 LNHDA, CDR2 SQIVND (reference sequence). The CDR3 runs 15 residues.

This chain links TRBV19 with TRBJ2-5; the D gene is possibly TRBD1 (6 bases). This sequence originates from a man aged 45-60 years with acute or convalescent COVID-19. The specimen was peripheral blood. In DNA form, the CDR3 reads TGTGCCAGTAGTATAGGGCACAGGGTAGGGGAGACCCAGTACTTC. Translated: CASSIGHRVGETQYF. The whole variable domain, remainder taken from reference TRBV19 and TRBJ2-5, is DGGITQSPKYLFRKEGQNVTLSCEQNLNHDAMYWYRQDPGQGLRLIYYSQIVNDFQKGDIAEGYSVSREKKESFPLTVTSAQKNPTAFYLCASSIGHRVGETQYFGPGTRLLVL.